This T cell receptor beta chain was documented in a study of Ad26.COV2.S vaccination and SARS-CoV-2 variants. Overall study: Doses of Ad26.COV2.S were injected into muscle once or twice, 56 days apart.

Treatment: some 19 received Ad26.COV2.S at low or high dose, single or two shots; 5 received placebo; per-sample allocation not given. After the first vaccine or placebo injection, samples were drawn on day 63. Adults aged 18-55 years in Boston included the donor. As regards this clone: What it binds is not known.

TCRdb's copy holds only in-frame clones and misses some; the assay was immunoSEQ multiplex PCR. The table records around 400,000 clones, 89% of them present only once. Study-level points and caveats: Higher spike-specific TCR breadth was found in vaccine recipients than in placebo recipients.

This clonotype originated in a person aged 18-65 years who received the Ad26.COV2.S COVID-19 vaccine or a placebo. This sample comprised peripheral blood, obtained in a trial of Ad26.COV2.S vaccine versus placebo.

CDR3 sequence (DNA): TGTGCCAGTAGTATAACTTGGCCCGAAGAGACCCAGTACTTC. It yields the protein CASSITWPEETQYF. This sequence joins TRBV19 and TRBJ2-5; D call uncertain. V lost 2 bases and J 3 bases, leaving 10 bases between the germline ends. CDR3 length: 14 amino acids. Germline-derived CDR1 and CDR2 are LNHDA and SQIVND (reference sequence).